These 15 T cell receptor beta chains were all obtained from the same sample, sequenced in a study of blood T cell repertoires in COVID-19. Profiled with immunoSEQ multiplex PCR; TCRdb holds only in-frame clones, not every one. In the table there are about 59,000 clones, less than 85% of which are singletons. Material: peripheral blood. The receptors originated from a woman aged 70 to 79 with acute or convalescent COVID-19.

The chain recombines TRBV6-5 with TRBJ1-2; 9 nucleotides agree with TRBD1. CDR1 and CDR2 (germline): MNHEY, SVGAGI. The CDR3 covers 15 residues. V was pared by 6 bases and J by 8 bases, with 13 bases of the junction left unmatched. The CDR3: CASRVDTGGLGGYTF. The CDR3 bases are TGTGCCAGCAGGGTGGATACAGGGGGCCTTGGGGGCTACACCTTC.

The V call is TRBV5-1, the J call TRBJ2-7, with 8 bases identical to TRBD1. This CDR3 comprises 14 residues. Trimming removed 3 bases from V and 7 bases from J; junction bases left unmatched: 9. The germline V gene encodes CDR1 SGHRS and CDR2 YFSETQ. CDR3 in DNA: TGCGCCAGCAGCTCCCGGACAGGGTCGGGAGAGCAGTACTTC. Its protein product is CASSSRTGSGEQYF.

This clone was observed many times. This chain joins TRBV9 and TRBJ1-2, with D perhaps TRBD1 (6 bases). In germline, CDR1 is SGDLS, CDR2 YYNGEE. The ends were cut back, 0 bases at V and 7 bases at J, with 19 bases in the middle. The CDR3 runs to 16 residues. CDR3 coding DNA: TGTGCCAGCAGCGTAGCTGTTGGGGCAGGGGCGAGTGGCTACACCTTC. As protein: CASSVAVGAGASGYTF.

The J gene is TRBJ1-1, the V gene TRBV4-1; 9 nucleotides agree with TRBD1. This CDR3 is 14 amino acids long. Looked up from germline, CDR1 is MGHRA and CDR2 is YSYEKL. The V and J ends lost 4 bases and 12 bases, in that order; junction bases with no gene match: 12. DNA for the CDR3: TGCGCCAGCAGCCGCCTGGGGGGGACAGGGAACACTTTCTTT. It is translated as CASSRLGGTGNTFF.

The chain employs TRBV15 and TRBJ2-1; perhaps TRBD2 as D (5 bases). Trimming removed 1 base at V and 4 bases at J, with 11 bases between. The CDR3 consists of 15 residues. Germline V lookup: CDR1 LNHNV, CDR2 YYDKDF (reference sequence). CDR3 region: CATSRGRTVYNEQFF. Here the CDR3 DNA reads TGTGCCACCAGCAGAGGTCGGACTGTTTACAATGAGCAGTTCTTC.

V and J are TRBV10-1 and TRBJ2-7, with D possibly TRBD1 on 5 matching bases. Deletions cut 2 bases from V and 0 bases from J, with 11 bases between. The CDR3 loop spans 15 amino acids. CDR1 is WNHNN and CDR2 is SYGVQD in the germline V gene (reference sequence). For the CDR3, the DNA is TGCGCCAGCAGTGAGGGACACGGGCCCTCCTACGAGCAGTACTTC. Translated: CASSEGHGPSYEQYF.

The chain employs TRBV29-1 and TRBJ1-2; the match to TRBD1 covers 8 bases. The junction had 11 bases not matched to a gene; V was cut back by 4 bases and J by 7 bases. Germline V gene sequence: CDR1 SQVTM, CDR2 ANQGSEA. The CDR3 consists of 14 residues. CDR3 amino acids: CSVGLDRATGGYTF. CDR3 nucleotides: TGCAGCGTTGGCCTGGACAGGGCAACAGGTGGCTACACCTTC.

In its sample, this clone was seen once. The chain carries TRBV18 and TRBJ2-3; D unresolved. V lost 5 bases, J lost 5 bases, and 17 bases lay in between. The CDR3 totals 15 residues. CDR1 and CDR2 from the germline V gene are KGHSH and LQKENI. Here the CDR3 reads CASSYLPRSGDTQYF. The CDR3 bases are TGTGCCAGCTCATACCTCCCGAGGTCCGGAGATACGCAGTATTTT.

CDR3 DNA: TGTGCCAGCAGCCTGTGCGCGGCGGTCGGGATTAAATATAGCAATCAGCCCCAGCATTTT. Translated, it gives CASSLCAAVGIKYSNQPQHF. The rearrangement links TRBV21-1 to TRBJ1-5. TRBV21-1 is shown as a pseudogene. This CDR3 region has 20 residues.

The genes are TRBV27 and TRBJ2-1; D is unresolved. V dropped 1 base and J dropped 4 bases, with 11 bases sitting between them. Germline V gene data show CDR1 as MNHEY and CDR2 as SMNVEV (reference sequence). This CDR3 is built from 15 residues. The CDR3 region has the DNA TGTGCCAGCAGTTTATTGTCAGACTCTTACAATGAGCAGTTCTTC. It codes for CASSLLSDSYNEQFF.

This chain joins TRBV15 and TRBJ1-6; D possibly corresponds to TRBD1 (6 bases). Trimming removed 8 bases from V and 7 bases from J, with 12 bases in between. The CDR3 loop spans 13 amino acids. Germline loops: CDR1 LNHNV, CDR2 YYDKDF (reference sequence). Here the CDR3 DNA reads TGTGCCACCGAACAGGGTTACAATTCACCCCTCCACTTT. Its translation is CATEQGYNSPLHF.

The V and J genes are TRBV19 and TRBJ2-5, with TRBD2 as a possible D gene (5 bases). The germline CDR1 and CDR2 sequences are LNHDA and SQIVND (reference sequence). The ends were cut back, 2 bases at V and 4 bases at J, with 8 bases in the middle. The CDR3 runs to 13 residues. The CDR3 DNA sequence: TGTGCCAGTAGTATACGCGGACTAGAGACCCAGTACTTC. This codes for CASSIRGLETQYF.

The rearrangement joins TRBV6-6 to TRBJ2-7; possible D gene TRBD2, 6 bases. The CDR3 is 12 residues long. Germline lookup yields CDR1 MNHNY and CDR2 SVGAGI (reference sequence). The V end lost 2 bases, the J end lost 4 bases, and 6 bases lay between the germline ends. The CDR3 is CASSYGRYEQYV. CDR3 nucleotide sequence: TGTGCCAGCAGTTACGGGAGGTACGAGCAGTACGTC.

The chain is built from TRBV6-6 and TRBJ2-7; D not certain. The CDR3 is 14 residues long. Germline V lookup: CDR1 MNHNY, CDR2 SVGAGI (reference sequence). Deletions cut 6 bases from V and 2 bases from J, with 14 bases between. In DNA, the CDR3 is TGTGCCAGCAGAGAGACACCACTTACCTACGAGCAGTACTTC. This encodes CASRETPLTYEQYF.

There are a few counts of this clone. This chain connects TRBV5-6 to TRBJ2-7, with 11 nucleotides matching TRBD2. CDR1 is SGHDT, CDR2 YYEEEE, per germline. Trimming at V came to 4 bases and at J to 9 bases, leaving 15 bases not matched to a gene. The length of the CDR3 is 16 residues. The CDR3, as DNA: TGTGCCAGCAGCCGCACGGGACTAGCGGAACCTTCAGGGCAGTACGTC. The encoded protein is CASSRTGLAEPSGQYV.